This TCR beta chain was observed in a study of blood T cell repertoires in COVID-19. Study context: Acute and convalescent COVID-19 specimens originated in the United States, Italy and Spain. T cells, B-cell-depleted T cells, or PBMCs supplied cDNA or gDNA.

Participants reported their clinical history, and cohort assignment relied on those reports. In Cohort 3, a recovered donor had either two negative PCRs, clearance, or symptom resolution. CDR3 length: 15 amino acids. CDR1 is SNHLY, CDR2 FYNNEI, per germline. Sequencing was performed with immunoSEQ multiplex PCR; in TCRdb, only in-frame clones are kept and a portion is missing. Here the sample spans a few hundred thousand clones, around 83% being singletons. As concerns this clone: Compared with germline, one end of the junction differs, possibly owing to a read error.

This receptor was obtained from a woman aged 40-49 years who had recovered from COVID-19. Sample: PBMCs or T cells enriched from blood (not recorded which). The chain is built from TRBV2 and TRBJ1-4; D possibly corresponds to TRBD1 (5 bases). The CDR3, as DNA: TGTGCCAGCAGCGAAGCCGGGGGGAATAATGAAAAACTGTTTTTT. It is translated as CASSEAGGNNEKLFF. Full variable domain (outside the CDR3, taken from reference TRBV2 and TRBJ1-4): EPEVTQTPSHQVTQMGQEVILRCVPISNHLYFYWYRQILGQKVEFLVSFYNNEISEKSEIFDDQFSVERPDGSNFTLKIRSTKLEDSAMYFCASSEAGGNNEKLFFGSGTQLSVL.